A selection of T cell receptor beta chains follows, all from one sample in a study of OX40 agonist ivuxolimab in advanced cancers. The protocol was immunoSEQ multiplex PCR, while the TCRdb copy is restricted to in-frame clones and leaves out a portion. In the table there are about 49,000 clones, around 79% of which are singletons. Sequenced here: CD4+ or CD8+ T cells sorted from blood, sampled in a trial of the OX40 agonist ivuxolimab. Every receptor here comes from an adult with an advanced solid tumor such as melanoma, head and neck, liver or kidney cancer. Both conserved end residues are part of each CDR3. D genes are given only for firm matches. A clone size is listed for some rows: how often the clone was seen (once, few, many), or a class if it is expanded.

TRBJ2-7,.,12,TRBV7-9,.,TGTGCCAGCAGCTTCCCCTCAGGCGAGCAGTACTTC,CASSFPSGEQYF
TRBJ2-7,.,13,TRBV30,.,TGTGCCTGGAGTCCCGAAGTGCCCCGGGAGCAGTACTTC,CAWSPEVPREQYF
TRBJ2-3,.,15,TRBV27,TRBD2,TGTGCCAGCAGAGACCTAGCGGGAGGTAAAAATACGCAGTATTTT,CASRDLAGGKNTQYF
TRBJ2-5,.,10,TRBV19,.,TGTGCCACCCTGGGGGAGACCCAGTACTTC,CATLGETQYF
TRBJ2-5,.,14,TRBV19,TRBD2,TGTGCCAGTAGTATTGCGGGAGGTGAAGAGACCCAGTACTTC,CASSIAGGEETQYF
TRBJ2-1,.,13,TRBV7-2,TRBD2,TGTGCCAGCAGCGCGGGACTAGCGGAGTGGCAGTTCTTC,CASSAGLAEWQFF
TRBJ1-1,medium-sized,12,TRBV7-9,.,TGTGCCAGCAGCTTTGAGACAGCGAAAGCTTTCTTT,CASSFETAKAFF
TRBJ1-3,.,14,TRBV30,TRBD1,TGTGCCTGGAGCGGGACAGTCTCTGGAAACACCATATATTTT,CAWSGTVSGNTIYF
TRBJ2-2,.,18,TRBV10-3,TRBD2,TGTGCCATCACCCATATGAATAGCGGGAGGGCCCCCGCCGGGGAGCTGTTTTTT,CAITHMNSGRAPAGELFF
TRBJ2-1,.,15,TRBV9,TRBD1,TGTGCCAGCAGCGTCTCAGGGGGCCTATACAATGAGCAGTTCTTC,CASSVSGGLYNEQFF
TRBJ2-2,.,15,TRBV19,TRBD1,TGTGCCAGTAGGCGGACAGGGCGCGGAACCGGGGAGCTGTTTTTT,CASRRTGRGTGELFF
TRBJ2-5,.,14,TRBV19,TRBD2,TGTGCCAGTAGTACTAGCGGGATTCAAGAGACCCAGTACTTC,CASSTSGIQETQYF
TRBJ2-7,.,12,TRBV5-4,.,TGTGCCAGCAGCTTGGAGGTCGGTCAGGCGTACTTC,CASSLEVGQAYF
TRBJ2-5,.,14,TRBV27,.,TGTGCCAGCAGTACCGACAGGCGGCAAGAGACCCAGTACTTC,CASSTDRRQETQYF
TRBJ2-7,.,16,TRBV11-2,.,TGTGCCAGCAGCTCAACTCTCCGGGGTGGTTCCTACGAGCAGTACTTC,CASSSTLRGGSYEQYF
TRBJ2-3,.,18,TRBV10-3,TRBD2,TGTGCCATCAGTGAGGCACTAGCGGGAGGGACTAGCACAGATACGCAGTATTTT,CAISEALAGGTSTDTQYF
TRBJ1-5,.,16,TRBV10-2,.,TGCGCCAGCAGTGATGGAGGGCGGTGGGGCAATCAGCCCCAGCATTTT,CASSDGGRWGNQPQHF
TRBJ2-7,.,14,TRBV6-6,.,TGTGCCAGCAGTTACAGGGAAGGCCCTGTCGAGCAGTACTTC,CASSYREGPVEQYF
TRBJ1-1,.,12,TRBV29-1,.,TGCAGCGTTGAGGCCTGGAGCACTGAAGCTTTCTTT,CSVEAWSTEAFF
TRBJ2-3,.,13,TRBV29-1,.,TGCAGCGCTAACAGGGGAGGGGCAGATACGCAGTATTTT,CSANRGGADTQYF
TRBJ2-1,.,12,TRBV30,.,TGTGCCTGGAGTACCATGTGGGATGAGCAGTTCTTC,CAWSTMWDEQFF
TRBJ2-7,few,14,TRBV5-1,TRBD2,TGCGCCAGCAGCATGGGACTAGCGGGAGGCGAGCAGTACTTC,CASSMGLAGGEQYF
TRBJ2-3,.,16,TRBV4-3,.,TGCGCCAGCAGCCGGGGGGCCCAGGGTAGCACAGATACGCAGTATTTT,CASSRGAQGSTDTQYF
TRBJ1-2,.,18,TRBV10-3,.,TGTGCCATCAGTGAGTCAGCGCGGGCGGGGGTTCTCGCCGGTGGCTACACCTTC,CAISESARAGVLAGGYTF
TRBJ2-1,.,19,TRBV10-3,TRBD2,TGTGCCATCAGTGAGTCGGTCGGGACTAGCGACAGCTCCTACAATGAGCAGTTCTTC,CAISESVGTSDSSYNEQFF
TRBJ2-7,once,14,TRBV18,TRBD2,TGTGCCAGCTCACCCTCCGGGACTAGGGACGAGCAGTACTTC,CASSPSGTRDEQYF
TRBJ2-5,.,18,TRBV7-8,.,TGTGCCAGCAGCCTCCGTGAGCCAGGGACCGTCGAGGGGGAGACCCAGTACTTC,CASSLREPGTVEGETQYF
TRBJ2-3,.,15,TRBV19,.,TGTGCCAGTAGTATGTCTCGGGAGAGCACAGATACGCAGTATTTT,CASSMSRESTDTQYF
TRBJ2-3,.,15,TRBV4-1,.,TGCGCCAGCAGCCGCTCCCCTGGATCCACAGATACGCAGTATTTT,CASSRSPGSTDTQYF
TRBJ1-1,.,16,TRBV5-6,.,TGTGCCAGCAGCTTGGTTAAACGCGACTTGAACACTGAAGCTTTCTTT,CASSLVKRDLNTEAFF
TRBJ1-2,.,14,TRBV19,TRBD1,TGTGCCAGTACCACAGGACAGGGTCCCTATGGCTACACCTTC,CASTTGQGPYGYTF
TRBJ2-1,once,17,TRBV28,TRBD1,TGTGCCAGCAGCGAAATAACAGGGGGCGGTTCCTACAATGAGCAGTTCTTC,CASSEITGGGSYNEQFF
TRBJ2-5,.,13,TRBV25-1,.,TGTGCCAGCACGGACGGGGGAGTAGAGACCCAGTACTTC,CASTDGGVETQYF